These T cell receptor beta chains were read from a single sample in a study of identical twins. TCRdb reprocessed the 5' RACE reads via MiXCR and lists one record per CDR3 protein. The sample lists 400,000 to 600,000 distinct CDR3 sequences; approximately 20% were seen once. The same data also went into a second study, on yellow fever vaccine responses in identical twins.

The sequencing sample was made of CD4+ T cells sorted from blood. Receptors were obtained from a woman younger than 30 in good health. Both conserved end residues are trimmed from each CDR3. Each record gives: V gene, J gene, clone size, CDR3 protein. Where a row states a size, it is once, few, many or the class of an expanded clone; other rows omit it.

V: TRBV3-1; J: TRBJ2-3; size: few; CDR3: ASSLRVPSTDTQY
V: TRBV12-3/TRBV12-4; J: TRBJ2-5; size: .; CDR3: ASSPTGSEATQY
V: TRBV19; J: TRBJ2-4; size: .; CDR3: ASRLSPHPKNIQY
V: TRBV7-8; J: TRBJ1-5; size: .; CDR3: ASSRAVINQPQH
V: TRBV29-1; J: TRBJ2-3; size: few; CDR3: SVELGADTQY
V: TRBV15; J: TRBJ2-2; size: many; CDR3: ATMEGQGNTGELF
V: TRBV7-9; J: TRBJ2-3; size: .; CDR3: ASSLVVTTSTDTQY
V: TRBV20-1; J: TRBJ2-3; size: few; CDR3: SARDRLAGGIDTQY
V: TRBV5-5; J: TRBJ2-1; size: few; CDR3: ASSLWLAGHNEQF
V: TRBV6-2/TRBV6-3; J: TRBJ2-3; size: few; CDR3: ASRGLAGPDTQY
V: TRBV29-1; J: TRBJ2-4; size: few; CDR3: SERALRAKNIQY
V: TRBV21-1; J: TRBJ2-1; size: few; CDR3: ASSKGGRLAPRSYNEQF
V: TRBV7-2; J: TRBJ1-1; size: many; CDR3: ASSLAVVNTEAF
V: TRBV12-3/TRBV12-4; J: TRBJ2-1; size: .; CDR3: ASSFWTDNEQF
V: TRBV20-1; J: TRBJ1-2; size: .; CDR3: SAVARQGSYGYT
V: TRBV2; J: TRBJ2-1; size: few; CDR3: ASRDRTGGPLYNEQF
V: TRBV27; J: TRBJ2-1; size: .; CDR3: ASSYDGRAYNEQF
V: TRBV4-1; J: TRBJ2-7; size: few; CDR3: ASSETAIFHEQY
V: TRBV28; J: TRBJ2-7; size: .; CDR3: ASSSPGRALYEQY